These T cell receptor beta chains were read from a single sample in a study of blood T cell repertoires in COVID-19. Clones were read by immunoSEQ multiplex PCR, and TCRdb kept only the in-frame ones, dropping some. The data contain nearly 80,000 clones, 87% of them singletons. The source material was peripheral blood. The source of these receptors is a woman aged 80 or over with active or convalescent COVID-19. Both conserved end residues are part of each CDR3. Each record gives: V gene, clone size, D gene, J gene, CDR3 DNA, CDR3 protein. A D gene is named only where the DNA matches it firmly. Rows give clone size only sometimes, using once, few, many, or a class for an expanded clone.

v_call: TRBV5-1; clone_size: -; d_call: TRBD2; j_call: TRBJ2-7; cdr3_nt: TGCGCCAGCAGCTTGGCTAGCGGGGGGGCCTACGAGCAGTACTTC; cdr3_aa: CASSLASGGAYEQYF
v_call: TRBV28; clone_size: -; d_call: TRBD2; j_call: TRBJ2-3; cdr3_nt: TGTGCCAGCAGTTCGAGAGCGGGGGGGCTCGGTTCCACAGATACGCAGTATTTT; cdr3_aa: CASSSRAGGLGSTDTQYF
v_call: TRBV27; clone_size: -; d_call: -; j_call: TRBJ1-1; cdr3_nt: TGTGCCAGCAGCAAATCCCGCGGAAGTGAAGCTTTCTTT; cdr3_aa: CASSKSRGSEAFF
v_call: TRBV18; clone_size: -; d_call: -; j_call: TRBJ2-1; cdr3_nt: TGTGCCAGCTCTGACGACTGGACGGGGGATGAGCAGTTCTTC; cdr3_aa: CASSDDWTGDEQFF
v_call: TRBV19; clone_size: -; d_call: -; j_call: TRBJ1-5; cdr3_nt: TGTGCCAGTAGAAGCATAGCGTATAGCAATCAGCCCCAGCATTTT; cdr3_aa: CASRSIAYSNQPQHF
v_call: TRBV21-1; clone_size: -; d_call: -; j_call: TRBJ2-2; cdr3_nt: TGTGCCGCAGGGGCGAGAATGAACACCGGGGAGCTGTTTTTT; cdr3_aa: CAAGARMNTGELFF
v_call: TRBV28; clone_size: -; d_call: -; j_call: TRBJ2-5; cdr3_nt: TGTGCCAGCAGAACCCCTCTAGGTGGGTCTGAGACCCAGTACTTC; cdr3_aa: CASRTPLGGSETQYF
v_call: TRBV18; clone_size: -; d_call: -; j_call: TRBJ1-2; cdr3_nt: TGTGCCAGCTCACCATCTTTCGACCCAGAGCGTGGCTACACCTTC; cdr3_aa: CASSPSFDPERGYTF
v_call: TRBV28; clone_size: few; d_call: -; j_call: TRBJ1-1; cdr3_nt: TGTGCCAGCAGTACTAACTCGGGGATTCGAGTGGAAGCTTTCTTT; cdr3_aa: CASSTNSGIRVEAFF
v_call: TRBV7-2; clone_size: -; d_call: TRBD2; j_call: TRBJ2-3; cdr3_nt: TGTGCCAGCAGCTTTGCGGGAGGGCTGAGGGATACGCAGTATTTT; cdr3_aa: CASSFAGGLRDTQYF
v_call: TRBV24-1; clone_size: -; d_call: -; j_call: TRBJ2-5; cdr3_nt: TGTGCCACCAGTGCAGGGGGGGAGACCCAGTACTTC; cdr3_aa: CATSAGGETQYF
v_call: TRBV28; clone_size: -; d_call: TRBD1; j_call: TRBJ2-7; cdr3_nt: TGTGCCAGCAGTTTATCCGGGACAGGGTCATACGAGCAGTACTTC; cdr3_aa: CASSLSGTGSYEQYF
v_call: TRBV9; clone_size: -; d_call: -; j_call: TRBJ1-2; cdr3_nt: TGTGCCAGCAGCTCCATTACATCTAACTATGGCTACACCTTC; cdr3_aa: CASSSITSNYGYTF
v_call: TRBV5-1; clone_size: -; d_call: -; j_call: TRBJ1-1; cdr3_nt: TGCGCCAGCAGCTTAAGTCCCTCGACTCGCTACAAAAAAGAAGCTTTCTTT; cdr3_aa: CASSLSPSTRYKKEAFF
v_call: TRBV6-5; clone_size: -; d_call: TRBD2; j_call: TRBJ2-1; cdr3_nt: TGTGCCAGCAGCCTAACTAGCGGGGTAAACAATGAGCAGTTCTTC; cdr3_aa: CASSLTSGVNNEQFF
v_call: TRBV3-1/TRBV3-2; clone_size: -; d_call: TRBD2; j_call: TRBJ2-5; cdr3_nt: TGTGCCAGCAGCCAAGACCCCCTATCGACTAGCGGGGGGGTCCGCTCCCAAGAGACCCAGTACTTC; cdr3_aa: CASSQDPLSTSGGVRSQETQYF
v_call: TRBV6-2/TRBV6-3; clone_size: once; d_call: -; j_call: TRBJ2-3; cdr3_nt: TGTGCCAGCAGATACCTAGATACGCAGTATTTT; cdr3_aa: CASRYLDTQYF
v_call: TRBV13; clone_size: once; d_call: -; j_call: TRBJ1-4; cdr3_nt: TGTGCCAGCAGCTCAGGGGTCGGGGAAAAACTGTTTTTT; cdr3_aa: CASSSGVGEKLFF
v_call: TRBV7-2; clone_size: -; d_call: -; j_call: TRBJ2-7; cdr3_nt: TGTGCCAGCAGCCCTAGACAGGTTACCTACGAGCAGTACTTC; cdr3_aa: CASSPRQVTYEQYF
v_call: TRBV18; clone_size: -; d_call: -; j_call: TRBJ2-4; cdr3_nt: TGTGCCAGCTCCGAACTCGACAGGAGTAGGCTGGACATTCAGTACTTC; cdr3_aa: CASSELDRSRLDIQYF
v_call: TRBV3-1/TRBV3-2; clone_size: few; d_call: -; j_call: TRBJ1-1; cdr3_nt: TGTGCCAGCAGCTATCAGAAGAACACTGAAGCTTTCTTT; cdr3_aa: CASSYQKNTEAFF
v_call: TRBV6-5; clone_size: -; d_call: -; j_call: TRBJ1-4; cdr3_nt: TGTGCCAGCAGTTACTCTTCAGTAAGAACTAATGAAAAACTGTTTTTT; cdr3_aa: CASSYSSVRTNEKLFF
v_call: TRBV7-9; clone_size: -; d_call: -; j_call: TRBJ1-3; cdr3_nt: TGTGCCAGCAGCTCCTCCCCGAGGACTGGAAACACCATATATTTT; cdr3_aa: CASSSSPRTGNTIYF
v_call: TRBV7-6; clone_size: -; d_call: TRBD2; j_call: TRBJ2-5; cdr3_nt: TGTGCCAGCAGCTTTTCCGCGTCACTAGCGGGAGAGACCCAGTACTTC; cdr3_aa: CASSFSASLAGETQYF
v_call: TRBV5-6; clone_size: -; d_call: TRBD1; j_call: TRBJ1-2; cdr3_nt: TGTGCCAGCAGCTCCCGACAGGGGGCGTACTATGGCTACACCTTC; cdr3_aa: CASSSRQGAYYGYTF
v_call: TRBV7-8; clone_size: once; d_call: TRBD1; j_call: TRBJ1-3; cdr3_nt: TGTGCCAGCAGCGGGGCGGACAGGCCCTATGGAAACACCATATATTTT; cdr3_aa: CASSGADRPYGNTIYF
v_call: TRBV19; clone_size: -; d_call: -; j_call: TRBJ1-2; cdr3_nt: TGTGCCAGTAGTATACAGGGGAGAAATGGCTACACCTTC; cdr3_aa: CASSIQGRNGYTF
v_call: TRBV28; clone_size: -; d_call: -; j_call: TRBJ1-6; cdr3_nt: TGTGCCAGCAGTTACAGCAATTCACCCCTCCACTTT; cdr3_aa: CASSYSNSPLHF
v_call: TRBV7-9; clone_size: -; d_call: -; j_call: TRBJ1-3; cdr3_nt: TGTGCCGGGGTCGGGAGCTCTGGAAACACCATATATTTT; cdr3_aa: CAGVGSSGNTIYF
v_call: TRBV2; clone_size: -; d_call: TRBD1; j_call: TRBJ2-7; cdr3_nt: TGTGCCAGTCTCGACAGGGAAGTATCCTACGAGCAGTACTTC; cdr3_aa: CASLDREVSYEQYF
v_call: TRBV12-3/TRBV12-4; clone_size: -; d_call: -; j_call: TRBJ2-7; cdr3_nt: TGTGCCAGCAGTTCTATATATCCCTACGAGCAGTACTTC; cdr3_aa: CASSSIYPYEQYF
v_call: TRBV7-3; clone_size: -; d_call: TRBD2; j_call: TRBJ2-5; cdr3_nt: TGTGCCAGCAGCCCCCGGGGAGGGCCTCAAGAGACCCAGTACTTC; cdr3_aa: CASSPRGGPQETQYF
v_call: TRBV7-9; clone_size: -; d_call: -; j_call: TRBJ1-1; cdr3_nt: TGTGCCAGCAGCTTACAGGAAAACACTGAAGCTTTCTTT; cdr3_aa: CASSLQENTEAFF
v_call: TRBV11-2; clone_size: -; d_call: -; j_call: TRBJ2-7; cdr3_nt: TGTGCCAGCAGCTTAGATCACGGGGACGAGCAGTACTTC; cdr3_aa: CASSLDHGDEQYF
v_call: TRBV7-9; clone_size: -; d_call: TRBD1; j_call: TRBJ2-2; cdr3_nt: TGTGCCAGCACCAAGACAGGGGTCGGCGGGGAGCTGTTTTTT; cdr3_aa: CASTKTGVGGELFF
v_call: TRBV20-1; clone_size: -; d_call: -; j_call: TRBJ1-1; cdr3_nt: TGCAGTGCCGGAGCGGGATTTGAAGCTTTCTTT; cdr3_aa: CSAGAGFEAFF
v_call: TRBV15; clone_size: -; d_call: -; j_call: TRBJ1-6; cdr3_nt: TGTGCCACCAGCAGAGACAGGGGTGGGTATAATTCACCCCTCCACTTT; cdr3_aa: CATSRDRGGYNSPLHF
v_call: TRBV19; clone_size: -; d_call: TRBD1; j_call: TRBJ2-7; cdr3_nt: TGTGCCAGTAGTGGGACAGGGGGCTTCTCCTACGAGCAGTACTTC; cdr3_aa: CASSGTGGFSYEQYF
v_call: TRBV7-9; clone_size: few; d_call: TRBD1; j_call: TRBJ1-1; cdr3_nt: TGTGCCAGCAGCTTACAGGGGGATGTCACTGAAGCTTTCTTT; cdr3_aa: CASSLQGDVTEAFF
v_call: TRBV4-3; clone_size: -; d_call: -; j_call: TRBJ2-4; cdr3_nt: TGCGCCAGCAGCCAAGAGCACGGACAATCCCTAGCCAAAAACATTCAGTACTTC; cdr3_aa: CASSQEHGQSLAKNIQYF
v_call: TRBV7-8; clone_size: -; d_call: -; j_call: TRBJ1-2; cdr3_nt: TGTGCCAGCAGCTTAGGAGGGGGCTATGGCTACACCTTC; cdr3_aa: CASSLGGGYGYTF
v_call: TRBV5-6; clone_size: -; d_call: -; j_call: TRBJ1-5; cdr3_nt: TGTGCCAGCACTCGGGGGGCATATAGCAATCAGCCCCAGCATTTT; cdr3_aa: CASTRGAYSNQPQHF
v_call: TRBV7-2; clone_size: -; d_call: TRBD1; j_call: TRBJ2-5; cdr3_nt: TGTGCCAGCAGCTTGGGACAGCAAGAGACCCAGTACTTC; cdr3_aa: CASSLGQQETQYF
v_call: TRBV2; clone_size: -; d_call: TRBD2; j_call: TRBJ2-3; cdr3_nt: TGTGCCAGCAGCGTTGCCCGACTAGCGGGGGGGCGTACAGATACGCAGTATTTT; cdr3_aa: CASSVARLAGGRTDTQYF
v_call: TRBV28; clone_size: once; d_call: TRBD2; j_call: TRBJ2-2; cdr3_nt: TGTGCCAGCAGTGATCGGGGACTAGCGGACGGGGAGCTGTTTTTT; cdr3_aa: CASSDRGLADGELFF
v_call: TRBV5-1; clone_size: once; d_call: -; j_call: TRBJ1-5; cdr3_nt: TGCGCCAGCAGCTTTGACAGAAATCAGCCCCAGCATTTT; cdr3_aa: CASSFDRNQPQHF
v_call: TRBV7-9; clone_size: -; d_call: TRBD2; j_call: TRBJ2-7; cdr3_nt: TGTGCCAGCAGCGCCCGGGGGGGGGCCTACGAGCAGTACTTC; cdr3_aa: CASSARGGAYEQYF
v_call: TRBV20-1; clone_size: -; d_call: -; j_call: TRBJ1-2; cdr3_nt: TGCAGTGCTAGTCGGACAACATATGGCTACACCTTC; cdr3_aa: CSASRTTYGYTF
v_call: TRBV9; clone_size: -; d_call: TRBD1; j_call: TRBJ2-5; cdr3_nt: TGTGCCAGCAGCGCCGGACAGGGTCAAGAGACCCAGTACTTC; cdr3_aa: CASSAGQGQETQYF
v_call: TRBV15; clone_size: -; d_call: -; j_call: TRBJ2-1; cdr3_nt: TGTGCCACCAGCAGAGATAGTGGGAGGTCGACAAATGAGCAGTTCTTC; cdr3_aa: CATSRDSGRSTNEQFF
v_call: TRBV18; clone_size: once; d_call: -; j_call: TRBJ2-7; cdr3_nt: TGTGCCAGCTCTCGGGTACTCTCCTACGAGCAGTACTTC; cdr3_aa: CASSRVLSYEQYF
v_call: TRBV5-5; clone_size: -; d_call: TRBD1; j_call: TRBJ1-2; cdr3_nt: TGTGCCAGCAGCTCGGACAGGACCTCACATGGCTACACCTTC; cdr3_aa: CASSSDRTSHGYTF
v_call: TRBV24-1; clone_size: -; d_call: -; j_call: TRBJ2-3; cdr3_nt: TGTGCCACCAGTGGTAGAGGTACAGATACGCAGTATTTT; cdr3_aa: CATSGRGTDTQYF
v_call: TRBV6-5; clone_size: few; d_call: -; j_call: TRBJ2-5; cdr3_nt: TGTGCCAGCAGTTACGGGGGCCCCGAGACCCAGTACTTC; cdr3_aa: CASSYGGPETQYF
v_call: TRBV18; clone_size: -; d_call: TRBD2; j_call: TRBJ2-5; cdr3_nt: TGTGCCAGCTCACCAACTAGCGGGGAGGCCCAGTACTTC; cdr3_aa: CASSPTSGEAQYF
v_call: TRBV3-1/TRBV3-2; clone_size: -; d_call: -; j_call: TRBJ2-5; cdr3_nt: TGTGCCAGCAGCCAATATGCGACTATTCAAGAGACCCAGTACTTC; cdr3_aa: CASSQYATIQETQYF
v_call: TRBV5-4; clone_size: -; d_call: TRBD1; j_call: TRBJ2-7; cdr3_nt: TGTGCCAGCAGCGACTATGGACAGGGAAGGAACTACGAGCAGTACTTC; cdr3_aa: CASSDYGQGRNYEQYF
v_call: TRBV27; clone_size: -; d_call: -; j_call: TRBJ2-1; cdr3_nt: TGTGCCAGCAGTTACCCGGGTGGTACCAATGAGCAGTTCTTC; cdr3_aa: CASSYPGGTNEQFF
v_call: TRBV6-1; clone_size: -; d_call: TRBD1; j_call: TRBJ1-5; cdr3_nt: TGTGCCAGCAGTGAAGAGAGGACAGGGAGGAATCAGCCCCAGCATTTT; cdr3_aa: CASSEERTGRNQPQHF
v_call: TRBV28; clone_size: -; d_call: -; j_call: TRBJ2-7; cdr3_nt: TGTGCCAGCAGTTCTCCCGACAGCTACGAGCAGTACTTC; cdr3_aa: CASSSPDSYEQYF